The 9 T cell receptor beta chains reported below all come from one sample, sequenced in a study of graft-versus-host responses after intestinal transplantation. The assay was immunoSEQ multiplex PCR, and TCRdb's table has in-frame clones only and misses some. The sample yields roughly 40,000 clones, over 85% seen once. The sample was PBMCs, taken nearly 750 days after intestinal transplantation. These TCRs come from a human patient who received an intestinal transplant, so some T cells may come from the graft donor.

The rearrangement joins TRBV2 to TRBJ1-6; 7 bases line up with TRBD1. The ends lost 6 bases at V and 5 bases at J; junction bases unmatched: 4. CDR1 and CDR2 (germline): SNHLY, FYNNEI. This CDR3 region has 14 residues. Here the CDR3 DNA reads TGTGCCAGCAGGGCCGGGACAGATAATTCACCCCTCCACTTT. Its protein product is CASRAGTDNSPLHF.

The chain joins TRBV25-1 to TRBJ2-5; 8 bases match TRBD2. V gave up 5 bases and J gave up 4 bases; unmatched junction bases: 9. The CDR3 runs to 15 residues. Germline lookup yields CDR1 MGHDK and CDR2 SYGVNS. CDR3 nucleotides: TGTGCCAGCAGTACGTTCAGCGGGAGCGGAGAGACCCAGTACTTC. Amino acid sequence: CASSTFSGSGETQYF.

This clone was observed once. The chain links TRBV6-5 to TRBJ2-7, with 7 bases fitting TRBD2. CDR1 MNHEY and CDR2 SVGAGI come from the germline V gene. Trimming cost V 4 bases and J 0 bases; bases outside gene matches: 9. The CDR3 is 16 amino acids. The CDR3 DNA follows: TGTGCCAGCAGTTTGTCTAGCGGAATCAGCTCCTACGAGCAGTACTTC. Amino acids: CASSLSSGISSYEQYF.

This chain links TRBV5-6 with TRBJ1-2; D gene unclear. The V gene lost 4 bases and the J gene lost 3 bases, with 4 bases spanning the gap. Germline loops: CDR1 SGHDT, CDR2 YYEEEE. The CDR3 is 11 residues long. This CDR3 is CASSLDYGYTF. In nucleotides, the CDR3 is TGTGCCAGCAGCCTGGACTATGGCTACACCTTC.

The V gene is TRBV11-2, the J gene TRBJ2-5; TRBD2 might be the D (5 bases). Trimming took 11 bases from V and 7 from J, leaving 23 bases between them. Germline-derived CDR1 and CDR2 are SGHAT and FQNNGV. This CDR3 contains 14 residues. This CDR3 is CAASSSPGPGTQYF. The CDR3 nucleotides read TGTGCCGCTAGCTCAAGCCCAGGCCCGGGGACCCAGTACTTC.

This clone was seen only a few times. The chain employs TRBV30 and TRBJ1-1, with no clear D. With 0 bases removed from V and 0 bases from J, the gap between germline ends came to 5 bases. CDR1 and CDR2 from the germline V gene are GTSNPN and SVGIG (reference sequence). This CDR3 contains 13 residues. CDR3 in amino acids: CAWSVIVNTEAFF. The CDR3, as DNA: TGTGCCTGGAGTGTAATAGTGAACACTGAAGCTTTCTTT.

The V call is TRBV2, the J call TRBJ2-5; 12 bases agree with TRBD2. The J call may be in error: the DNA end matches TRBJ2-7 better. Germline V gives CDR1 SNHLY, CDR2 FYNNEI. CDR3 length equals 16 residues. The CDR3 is CASSARPGLAGYEQYF. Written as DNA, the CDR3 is TGTGCCAGCAGTGCCAGACCGGGACTAGCGGGTTACGAGCAGTACTTC.

Here the CDR3 DNA reads TGCGCCAGCAGCCGAGACAGGGGGCTTGGCTACACCTTC. Translating it yields CASSRDRGLGYTF. The V call is TRBV4-1, the J call TRBJ1-2; 10 positions match TRBD1. This CDR3 region has 13 residues. J gave up 7 bases and V 4 bases, and 3 bases lay outside the gene matches. Germline V gives CDR1 MGHRA, CDR2 YSYEKL.

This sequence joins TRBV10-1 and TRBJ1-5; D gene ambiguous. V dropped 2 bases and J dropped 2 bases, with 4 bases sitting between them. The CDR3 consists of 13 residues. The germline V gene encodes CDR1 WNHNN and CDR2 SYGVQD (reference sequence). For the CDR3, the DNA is TGCGCCAGCAGTGAGGGCGGCAATCAGCCCCAGCATTTT. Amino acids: CASSEGGNQPQHF.